Shown below are 14 T cell receptor beta chains from a single sample sequenced in a study of T-cell memory formation after mild COVID-19. TCRdb re-called the 5' RACE reads through MiXCR, storing one row per CDR3 protein. Here the sample spans around 190,000 distinct CDR3 sequences, approximately 17% being singletons. The sequenced sample was PBMCs or a T cell subset sorted from them (not recorded which). These receptors were obtained from a man younger than 35 who had mild COVID-19 (a few samples of this study predate the infection). Cell type and time point are not known.

The chain couples TRBV5-1 to TRBJ1-1, with TRBD1 identical over 7 bases. The CDR3 runs 14 residues. J lost 4 bases, V lost 4 bases, and 7 bases had no gene match. CDR1 SGHRS and CDR2 YFSETQ come from the germline V gene. The CDR3 region has the DNA TGCGCCAGCAGCGCCACAGGGGCGGTCACTGAAGCTTTCTTT. Translated: CASSATGAVTEAFF.

This clonotype has more than one count but fewer than ten. The chain couples TRBV20-1 to TRBJ2-7; TRBD2 aligns across 14 bases. CDR1 is DFQATT, CDR2 SNEGSKA, per germline (reference sequence). Trimming took 4 bases from V and 2 from J; bases not matched to a gene: 7. This CDR3 has 16 residues. The CDR3 spells CSATGLAGGRTYEQYV. Here the CDR3 DNA reads TGCAGTGCTACCGGACTAGCGGGGGGAAGAACCTACGAGCAGTACGTC.

This chain links TRBV7-2 with TRBJ2-1; a possible D gene is TRBD2 (7 bases). Trimming shortened V by 5 bases and J by 5 bases, and 22 bases separated the two germline ends. CDR1 and CDR2 from the germline V gene are SGHTA and FQGNSA. The CDR3 has 17 amino acids. DNA for the CDR3: TGTGCCAGCAGCACCCGGAGGGGGGGTAGGAGGGACAATGAGCAGTTCTTC. Residues: CASSTRRGGRRDNEQFF.

This clonotype was detected only a few times. V gene TRBV7-3 combines with J gene TRBJ1-1; no definite D call. Germline assignment: CDR1 SGHTA and CDR2 FQGTGA. Trimming took off 6 bases at V and 0 bases at J, with 8 bases between the two ends. The CDR3 totals 13 residues. Written as DNA, the CDR3 is TGTGCCAGCAGACTAACAGTGAACACTGAAGCTTTCTTT. This translates into CASRLTVNTEAFF.

This rearrangement joins TRBV7-2 to TRBJ1-5; no reliable D call. Germline V lookup: CDR1 SGHTA, CDR2 FQGNSA. V lost 5 bases, J lost 2 bases, and 10 bases lay in between. CDR3 length: 14 residues. The CDR3 spells CASSPRSGNQPQHF. The CDR3 DNA sequence: TGTGCCAGCAGCCCCAGGTCGGGCAATCAGCCCCAGCATTTT.

This chain links TRBV20-1 with TRBJ1-6; no clear D. The CDR3 consists of 13 residues. V gave up 6 bases and J gave up 9 bases, with 15 bases separating them. Germline V gene data show CDR1 as DFQATT and CDR2 as SNEGSKA (reference sequence). CDR3 nucleotide sequence: TGCAGTGCGTGGGTGGGATCTAGTTCACCCCTCCACTTT. Residues: CSAWVGSSSPLHF.

A few counts support this clonotype. The J gene is TRBJ1-5, the V gene TRBV20-1; 7 nucleotides agree with TRBD1. Trimming cost V 3 bases and J 5 bases; bases outside gene matches: 4. This CDR3 contains 13 residues. The germline V gene encodes CDR1 DFQATT and CDR2 SNEGSKA (reference sequence). In nucleotides, the CDR3 is TGCAGTGCTAGCGACAGGGAGGATCAGCCCCAGCATTTT. As protein: CSASDREDQPQHF.

This clonotype was found a few times. J is TRBJ1-1 and V is TRBV29-1; a possible D gene is TRBD1 (5 bases). CDR3 length: 14 amino acids. Germline CDR1 SQVTM, CDR2 ANQGSEA. Trimming took 7 bases from V and 5 from J, leaving 20 bases between them. CDR3 protein: CSAPPVGAGTEAFF. The CDR3 DNA is TGCAGCGCACCCCCCGTCGGGGCCGGGACTGAAGCTTTCTTT.

This rearrangement joins TRBV4-3 to TRBJ1-1; TRBD1 matches at 9 bases. J was trimmed by 2 bases and V by 3 bases; bases with no gene match: 10. CDR1 and CDR2 (germline): LGHNA, YSLEER. The CDR3 is 17 amino acids. CDR3 sequence (DNA): TGCGCCAGCAGCCAGGGACCGGGACAGGGAGTTAACACTGAAGCTTTCTTT. Its translation: CASSQGPGQGVNTEAFF.

J is TRBJ2-6 and V is TRBV7-9, with TRBD2 matching over 9 bases. With V trimmed by 4 bases and J by 2 bases, 3 bases remained unmatched. The CDR3 has 16 residues. CDR1 SEHNR and CDR2 FQNEAQ come from the germline V gene (reference sequence). DNA for the CDR3: TGTGCCAGCAGCTCTAGCGGGGAGGCTGGGGCCAACGTCCTGACTTTC. Amino acids: CASSSSGEAGANVLTF.

In its sample, this clonotype was seen many times. This sequence joins TRBV6-2 or TRBV6-3 and TRBJ2-2, with D tentatively TRBD1 or TRBD2 (5 bases each). CDR1 is MNHEY, CDR2 SVGEGT, per germline. This CDR3 comprises 12 residues. Trimming shortened V by 6 bases and J by 6 bases, and 8 bases separated the two germline ends. CDR3 nucleotides: TGTGCCAGCAGCCGGGACGCCGGGGAGCTGTTTTTT. Translating gives CASSRDAGELFF.

This clonotype has more than one count but fewer than ten. This rearrangement joins TRBV6-2 or TRBV6-3 to TRBJ1-1, with a weak D call TRBD1 (6 bases). This CDR3 has 13 residues. Germline V gene sequence: CDR1 MNHEY, CDR2 SVGEGT. The CDR3 nucleotides are TGTGCTACCGGTCCGCGGGGGCAAACTGAAGCTTTCTTT. It codes for CATGPRGQTEAFF.

The J gene is TRBJ2-7, the V gene TRBV9; TRBD1 agrees at 7 bases. Germline V gene data show CDR1 as SGDLS and CDR2 as YYNGEE. The V gene end was trimmed by 3 bases and the J gene end by 1 base; junction bases not matched to a gene: 10. CDR3 length equals 16 residues. CDR3 sequence reads: CASSAQTGRSSYEQYF. CDR3 coding DNA: TGTGCCAGCAGCGCCCAGACAGGGAGATCTTCCTACGAGCAGTACTTC. The whole variable domain, remainder taken from reference TRBV9 and TRBJ2-7, is DSGVTQTPKHLITATGQRVTLRCSPRSGDLSVYWYQQSLDQGLQFLIQYYNGEERAKGNILERFSAQQFPDLHSELNLSSLELGDSALYFCASSAQTGRSSYEQYFGPGTRLTVT.

This clonotype has at least ten counts. DNA for the CDR3: TGTGCCAGCAGCTTAGATGATCAGCCCCAGCATTTT. Encoded protein: CASSLDDQPQHF. This chain links TRBV7-2 with TRBJ1-5; no firm D call. The CDR3 extends over 12 amino acids. Looked up from germline, CDR1 is SGHTA and CDR2 is FQGNSA. V dropped 1 base and J dropped 5 bases, with 3 bases sitting between them.